The rows below give T cell receptor beta chains drawn from one sample of a study of T cell changes during pregnancy in multiple sclerosis. Repertoires were generated with immunoSEQ multiplex PCR, while TCRdb's copy carries only in-frame clones and drops some. The sample includes under 80,000 clones, roughly 92% seen only once; the top ten take approximately 2.4%. The specimen comprised peripheral blood, sampled before pregnancy. The receptors were sampled from a female donor with multiple sclerosis, enrolled in a pregnancy study. Each CDR3 is given with its conserved first and last residue. Fields, in order: clone size, J gene, D gene, V gene, CDR3 length, CDR3 DNA, CDR3 protein. D genes are given only for firm matches. Clone size appears in some rows only: once, few, many, or a class for an expanded clone.

>once|TRBJ2-4|NA|TRBV4-3|17
TGCGCCAGCAGCCAAGTTAATGGGGAGGCGGGCCCAGGCATTCAGTACTTC
CASSQVNGEAGPGIQYF
>NA|TRBJ1-4|TRBD1|TRBV11-3|16
TGTGCCAGCAGCACGTATGGACAGGGCGGAGGGGAAAAACTGTTTTTT
CASSTYGQGGGEKLFF
>NA|TRBJ1-1|TRBD1|TRBV7-8|15
TGTGCCAGCAGCTTAGGGACAGGTAGGGGCACTGAAGCTTTCTTT
CASSLGTGRGTEAFF
>once|TRBJ2-1|TRBD2|TRBV27|17
TGTGCCAGCAGTTTAAGGGTTACTAGCGGGAGAGGAGGTGAGCAGTTCTTC
CASSLRVTSGRGGEQFF
>once|TRBJ2-1|TRBD2|TRBV7-6|13
TGTGCCAGCAGTCAAAGCGGGGGAGGTGAGCAGTTCTTC
CASSQSGGGEQFF
>NA|TRBJ2-7|TRBD1|TRBV7-9|16
TGTGCCAGCAGCTCAATAGATAGGGACAGGACCTACGAGCAGTACTTC
CASSSIDRDRTYEQYF
>NA|TRBJ2-2|TRBD2|TRBV4-1|16
TGCGCCAGCAGCAATGGACTAGCGGGAGTCACCGGGGAGCTGTTTTTT
CASSNGLAGVTGELFF
>NA|TRBJ1-2|NA|TRBV30|15
TGTGCCTGGATTTGGTGGGGGAGCGGGAACTATGGCTACACCTTC
CAWIWWGSGNYGYTF
>NA|TRBJ2-7|NA|TRBV5-4|13
TGTGCCTGTACTAGCCCCGGCATACTCGAGCAGTACTTC
CACTSPGILEQYF
>NA|TRBJ2-1|TRBD2|TRBV29-1|16
TGCAGCGTTGAAGAGGCGAGCGGGAGTCAAGACAATGAGCAGTTCTTC
CSVEEASGSQDNEQFF
>NA|TRBJ1-1|TRBD1|TRBV10-2|17
TGCGCCAGCAGTTCCTTCGGACAGGGGAAGGGAGGCACTGAAGCTTTCTTT
CASSSFGQGKGGTEAFF
>NA|TRBJ2-3|NA|TRBV7-3|16
TGTGCCAGCAGCTTAAATGGGCGGGCGAGCACAGATACGCAGTATTTT
CASSLNGRASTDTQYF
>once|TRBJ2-7|TRBD1|TRBV6-5|14
TGTGCCAGCAGGCGACAGGGGTACTCCTACGAGCAGTACTTC
CASRRQGYSYEQYF
>NA|TRBJ2-2|TRBD1|TRBV4-3|17
TGCGCCAGCAGCCGACGACCCGGGACAGGGAACACCGGGGAGCTGTTTTTT
CASSRRPGTGNTGELFF
>NA|TRBJ2-1|NA|TRBV18|13
TGTGCCAGCTCACCACCGTCGGGGAATGAGCAGTTCTTC
CASSPPSGNEQFF
>NA|TRBJ1-1|NA|TRBV27|14
TGTGCCAGCAGTAGAGGGAGCATGAACACTGAAGCTTTCTTT
CASSRGSMNTEAFF
>NA|TRBJ2-4|TRBD1|TRBV12-5|18
TGTGCTAGTGGTTTCACTGGACAGGGACGGTCAGCCAAAAACATTCAGTACTTC
CASGFTGQGRSAKNIQYF
>NA|TRBJ2-1|TRBD1|TRBV5-4|16
TGTGCCAGCAGCTTGGGTGGGGACAGGGGCTACAATGAGCAGTTCTTC
CASSLGGDRGYNEQFF
>once|TRBJ2-6|NA|TRBV19|14
TGTGCCAGTAGTCCGGGGTCTGGGGCCAACGTCCTGACTTTC
CASSPGSGANVLTF
>NA|TRBJ2-7|NA|TRBV7-2|14
TGTGCCAGCAGCGGAACCTACGACAGCGACGAGCAGTACTTC
CASSGTYDSDEQYF
>NA|TRBJ1-1|NA|TRBV19|14
TGTGCCAGTAGTCCTTCGGGAGCCTACACTGAAGCTTTCTTT
CASSPSGAYTEAFF
>NA|TRBJ2-7|TRBD2|TRBV7-9|15
TGTGCCAGCAGCTTAGCCGCGGGAGGCACTTACGAGCAGTACTTC
CASSLAAGGTYEQYF
>NA|TRBJ2-2|TRBD2|TRBV4-3|16
TGCGCCAGCAGCCAAGAGATGTCGAGCGGGAGCCGGGAGCTGTTTTTT
CASSQEMSSGSRELFF
>NA|TRBJ2-5|TRBD2|TRBV25-1|18
TGTGCCAGCAGTCGGGGGGGGCTAGCGGGAGCCCAGTGGGAGACCCAGTACTTC
CASSRGGLAGAQWETQYF
>once|TRBJ1-2|NA|TRBV14|15
TGTGCCAGCAGCCAAGGTACAGGGATCATCTATGGCTACACCTTC
CASSQGTGIIYGYTF
>NA|TRBJ2-1|TRBD2|TRBV27|19
TGTGCCAGCAGTTTGCGGGTAGCGGGAGGGAATCGACGGTTTAATGAGCAGTTCTTC
CASSLRVAGGNRRFNEQFF
>NA|TRBJ2-1|TRBD2|TRBV9|16
TGTGCCAGCAGCGCGGGGGGGAGCGGGGTTCCGGATGAGCAGTTCTTC
CASSAGGSGVPDEQFF
>NA|TRBJ2-2|NA|TRBV9|15
TGTGCCAGCAGCGCCCACAACACGAACACCGGGGAGCTGTTTTTT
CASSAHNTNTGELFF
>NA|TRBJ2-7|NA|TRBV4-3|16
TGCGCCAGCAGCCAAGACGGTGGACAGAACCCCTACGAGCAGTACTTC
CASSQDGGQNPYEQYF
>once|TRBJ2-7|TRBD1|TRBV7-2|15
TGTGCCAGCAGCTTATCGGGACAGGGGGCGTACGAGCAGTACTTC
CASSLSGQGAYEQYF
>NA|TRBJ2-1|TRBD2|TRBV9|18
TGTGCCAGCAGCGTAGCCACGGGGGGGCGACTAGCGGGGAATGAGCAGTTCTTC
CASSVATGGRLAGNEQFF
>NA|TRBJ1-3|NA|TRBV15|14
TGTGCCACCAGCAGAGGGAGCTCTGGAAACACCATATATTTT
CATSRGSSGNTIYF
>NA|TRBJ2-7|TRBD1|TRBV10-3|13
TGTGCCATCAGTTCGGGACAGGGGAACGAGCAGTACTTC
CAISSGQGNEQYF
>NA|TRBJ2-2|NA|TRBV4-2|16
TGTGCCAGCAGCCAAGATCTTCAGGGCCTCACCGGGGAGCTGTTTTTT
CASSQDLQGLTGELFF
>few|TRBJ1-3|NA|TRBV2|12
TGTGCCAGCAGTGAACGTTCGTACACCATATATTTT
CASSERSYTIYF
>NA|TRBJ1-2|TRBD1|TRBV19|14
TGTGCCAGTAGTTTCGGACAGGGTTGGGGAGGCTACACCTTC
CASSFGQGWGGYTF
>NA|TRBJ2-1|TRBD2|TRBV19|16
TGTGCCAGTAGTATCGAGACTAGCAGATCCTACAATGAGCAGTTCTTC
CASSIETSRSYNEQFF
>NA|TRBJ1-2|TRBD1|TRBV5-4|16
TGTGCCAGCAGCTTGGTCACAGGGGCCGGGAACTATGGCTACACCTTC
CASSLVTGAGNYGYTF